Each of the 15 T cell receptor beta chains below was sequenced from the same sample in a study of molecular identifiers for immune sequencing clone quantification. TCRdb processed the PCR reads anew with MiXCR; each CDR3 protein has one entry. The sample has 550,000 to 750,000 distinct CDR3 sequences, less than 20% seen once. Sequenced material: naive CD8+ T cells from blood, with Jurkat cell RNA spiked in. Subset: FACS-sorted CD8+CD4-CCR7+CD45RA+ naive T cells. These TCRs come from a human donor in good health. Some libraries in this study had Jurkat cell RNA spiked in.

This clonotype has a count of ten or more. A read error may produce the germline difference seen at one junction end. The chain is built from TRBV2 and TRBJ1-1; D is unresolved. The length of the CDR3 is 13 residues. Germline CDR1 reads SNHLY; CDR2 reads FYNNEI. The CDR3 region has the DNA TGTGCCAGCAGGGAAGGTCTGAACACTGAAGCTTTCTTT. It codes for CASREGLNTEAFF.

There are a few counts of this clonotype. V usage is TRBV6-5 and J usage is TRBJ2-2, with 7 nucleotides matching TRBD1. V shed 8 bases, J shed 4 bases, and the junction held 13 bases outside the gene matches. The CDR3 is 16 amino acids. From germline, CDR1 is MNHEY and CDR2 SVGAGI. The CDR3 bases are TGTGCCAGCTCCCAGGGGGTCTCGCTGAGCACCGGGGAGCTGTTTTTT. Encoded protein: CASSQGVSLSTGELFF.

There are many counts of this clonotype. V usage is TRBV30 and J usage is TRBJ2-3; unclear D gene. From germline, CDR1 is GTSNPN and CDR2 SVGIG (reference sequence). The CDR3 runs 14 residues. Trimming stripped 4 bases from V and 2 bases from J, with 13 bases between. The CDR3 DNA is TGTGCCTGGACCCAACAGATATCCACAGATACGCAGTATTTT. Translating gives CAWTQQISTDTQYF.

The rearrangement uses TRBV6-6 and TRBJ1-5; D is unclear. The CDR3 loop spans 16 amino acids. Deletions cut 6 bases from V and 0 bases from J, with 15 bases between. Germline values: CDR1 MNHNY, CDR2 SVGAGI (reference sequence). The CDR3 nucleotides are TGTGCCAGCAGCGACACGTCGACTTATAGCAATCAGCCCCAGCATTTT. This translates into CASSDTSTYSNQPQHF.

With regard to this clonotype: This may be a read error, as it is one base from a much larger clone. This chain joins TRBV7-2 and TRBJ2-7, with 7 bases matching TRBD2. V shed 5 bases, J shed 0 bases, and the junction held 7 bases outside the gene matches. CDR1 is SGHTA and CDR2 is FQGNSA in the germline V gene. The CDR3 consists of 15 residues. CDR3 coding DNA: TGTGCCAGCAGCCATAGCGGGTTTGGCTCCTACGAGCAGTACTTC. Amino acids: CASSHSGFGSYEQYF.

This clonotype was detected a few times. The chain recombines TRBV6-5 with TRBJ2-1; tentative D call: TRBD1 (5 bases). Germline assignment: CDR1 MNHEY and CDR2 SVGAGI. The CDR3 totals 14 residues. V was trimmed by 6 bases and J by 0 bases, leaving 9 bases between them. The CDR3: CASRTVSSYNEQFF. CDR3 nucleotide sequence: TGTGCCAGCAGGACAGTCAGCTCCTACAATGAGCAGTTCTTC.

Points on this clonotype: A single base separates this from a much larger clone, so it may be a read error. This rearrangement joins TRBV7-9 to TRBJ1-4; D remains unclear. Germline CDR1 reads SEHNR; CDR2 reads FQNEAQ (reference sequence). The CDR3 is 12 residues long. The germline V and J ends were trimmed by 4 bases and 8 bases, with 8 bases remaining between them. The CDR3 DNA is TGTGCCAGCAGCTCAGCGGCGGAAAAACTGTTTTTT. It is translated as CASSSAAEKLFF.

The sample holds many counts of this clonotype. V usage is TRBV30 and J usage is TRBJ1-1; 7 nucleotides align to TRBD1. Looked up from germline, CDR1 is GTSNPN and CDR2 is SVGIG (reference sequence). The junction had 4 bases not matched to a gene; V was cut back by 0 bases and J by 3 bases. This CDR3 contains 14 residues. CDR3 DNA sequence: TGTGCCTGGAGTGTCGAGGGGGCTCACACTGAAGCTTTCTTT. Translation: CAWSVEGAHTEAFF.

This clonotype was counted ten times or more. The rearrangement links TRBV9 to TRBJ2-6; the D is unclear. The CDR3 totals 14 residues. Germline CDR1 and CDR2: SGDLS and YYNGEE. The V end lost 6 bases, the J end lost 0 bases, and 7 bases lay between the germline ends. CDR3 coding DNA: TGTGCCAGCACGCGAGGCTCTGGGGCCAACGTCCTGACTTTC. It specifies CASTRGSGANVLTF.

As regards this clonotype: A single base separates this from a much larger clone, so it may be a read error. The V and J genes are TRBV4-2 and TRBJ2-7; TRBD1 is a possible D gene (6 bases). The V end lost 3 bases, the J end lost 6 bases, and 21 bases lay between the germline ends. Germline CDR1 reads LGHNA; CDR2 reads YNFKEQ. This CDR3 spans 16 amino acids. The CDR3 reads CASSHGPGQGVREQYF. Written as DNA, the CDR3 is TGTGCCAGCAGCCACGGACCGGGACAAGGTGTGCGCGAGCAGTACTTC.

A single count supports this clonotype. This chain joins TRBV27 and TRBJ2-7; TRBD2 matches 14 bases. Trimming took 2 bases from V and 3 from J; bases not matched to a gene: 6. CDR1 is MNHEY and CDR2 is SMNVEV in the germline V gene (reference sequence). The CDR3 is 17 residues long. CDR3 loop: CASSLTGTSGSFYEQYF. CDR3 DNA sequence: TGTGCCAGCAGTTTAACCGGGACTAGCGGGAGTTTCTACGAGCAGTACTTC.

The chain uses TRBV20-1 and TRBJ2-7, with D hard to call. CDR1 and CDR2 (germline): DFQATT, SNEGSKA (reference sequence). Trimming pared 7 bases from V and 2 bases from J, leaving 18 bases between. The CDR3 is 14 amino acids. CDR3 DNA sequence: TGCAGTGTTGATAATTTGGGGTCCACCTACGAGCAGTACTTC. It specifies CSVDNLGSTYEQYF.

This clonotype was counted at least ten times. The chain is built from TRBV13 and TRBJ2-3; D call uncertain. The germline gives CDR1 PRHDT, CDR2 FYEKMQ (reference sequence). The V and J ends lost 6 bases and 3 bases respectively, with 22 bases between them. There are 17 residues in the CDR3. The CDR3 DNA sequence: TGTGCCAGCAGGGAGACTGCCAACTTGACTTGGACAGATACGCAGTATTTT. This translates into CASRETANLTWTDTQYF.

On this clonotype: A read error may explain this, as a much larger clone is one base away. This CDR3 is CASSQDSPRLGSPLYF. The CDR3 DNA reads TGTGCCAGCAGCCAAGATAGTCCCAGGCTGGGGTCACCCCTCTACTTT. This chain connects TRBV14 to TRBJ1-6, with D unresolved. The CDR3 consists of 16 residues. Germline CDR1 SGHDN, CDR2 FVKESK.

This clonotype has a count of ten or more. The chain joins TRBV7-9 to TRBJ2-7; unclear D gene. The CDR3 consists of 15 residues. Germline values: CDR1 SEHNR, CDR2 FQNEAQ (reference sequence). Deletions cut 5 bases from V and 6 bases from J, with 20 bases between. Here the CDR3 DNA reads TGTGCCAGCAGCCCGCCCCTGACAAGGGCTCGCGAGCAGTACTTC. It yields the protein CASSPPLTRAREQYF. Full variable domain (missing parts from reference TRBV7-9 and TRBJ2-7): DTGVSQNPRHKITKRGQNVTFRCDPISEHNRLYWYRQTLGQGPEFLTYFQNEAQLEKSRLLSDRFSAERPKGSFSTLEIQRTEQGDSAMYLCASSPPLTRAREQYFGPGTRLTVT.